A single sample gave rise to the 3 T cell receptor beta chains below, sequenced in a study of neurological immune-mediated disorders. TCRdb passed the 5' RACE reads through MiXCR, listing each CDR3 protein once. The table lists some 70,000 distinct CDR3 sequences, 4.5% to 5.5% of them singletons. Material: PBMCs. These receptors were collected from a man between 25 and 39 years old with multiple sclerosis.

In this sample, this clonotype turned up many times. This chain uses TRBV4-1 with TRBJ1-1; 8 bases fit TRBD1. CDR1 is MGHRA and CDR2 is YSYEKL in the germline V gene. This CDR3 spans 15 amino acids. Losses at the gene ends were 1 base for V and 0 bases for J; bases not matched to a gene: 1. CDR3 nucleotides: TGCGCCAGCAGCCAAGGGGACAGGTTGAACACTGAAGCTTTCTTT. Protein sequence: CASSQGDRLNTEAFF.

Many counts were recorded for this clonotype. The chain employs TRBV20-1 and TRBJ1-1; a weak D match, TRBD1 (5 bases). This CDR3 has 15 residues. Per germline, CDR1 DFQATT and CDR2 SNEGSKA (reference sequence). V lost 6 bases, J lost 2 bases, and 19 bases lay in between. Here the CDR3 reads CSAGVAGTANTEAFF. In nucleotides, the CDR3 is TGCAGTGCCGGCGTCGCCGGGACGGCAAACACTGAAGCTTTCTTT.

This clonotype was found many times. The J gene is TRBJ2-7, the V gene TRBV5-6, with 8 bases aligning to TRBD1. This CDR3 has 15 amino acids. Germline CDR1 SGHDT, CDR2 YYEEEE. V lost 4 bases to trimming and J lost 3 bases; unmatched junction nucleotides: 9. CDR3 residues: CASSRTGGMNYEQYF. Here the CDR3 DNA reads TGTGCCAGCAGCCGTACAGGGGGTATGAACTACGAGCAGTACTTC.